This passage covers 13 T cell receptor beta chains from one sample sequenced in a study of identical twins (dated by TCRdb to 2016 to 2017). Receptor amplification or capture employed 5' RACE. The instrument was an Illumina HiSeq 2000. TCRdb handled the public reads itself, with Q25 trimming in fastp and clone calling in MiXCR, and kept productive beta chains. Rows are unified per CDR3 protein, each entry keeping the most common DNA and genes. This sample lists about 890,000 distinct CDR3 sequences; around 12% were detected once. The ten largest clones take up around 1.5% of the sample. The same sample was also used in a study of yellow fever vaccine responses in identical twins.

Sequencing was done on a sample of PBMCs. These receptors were collected from a woman between 18 and 29 years old in good health.

This clonotype was counted many times. This rearrangement joins TRBV2 to TRBJ2-1; possible D gene TRBD1, 5 bases. CDR1 is SNHLY and CDR2 is FYNNEI in the germline V gene. This CDR3 is built from 14 residues. The germline V and J ends were trimmed by 7 bases and 6 bases, with 16 bases remaining between them. The CDR3, as DNA: TGTGCCAGCAAAGCGACAGAGGCTAGCAATGAGCAGTTCTTC. Its translation: CASKATEASNEQFF.

This clonotype showed up just a few times. This rearrangement joins TRBV14 to TRBJ2-1; 12 bases align to TRBD2. The junction had 3 bases not matched to a gene; V was cut back by 3 bases and J by 9 bases. The CDR3 totals 14 residues. Per germline, CDR1 SGHDN and CDR2 FVKESK. CDR3 region: CASSQVTSGSEQFF. CDR3 in DNA: TGTGCCAGCAGCCAGGTGACTAGCGGGAGTGAGCAGTTCTTC.

This clonotype was counted at least ten times. The chain links TRBV5-1 to TRBJ2-2; the D is unclear. V lost 4 bases and J lost 3, with 10 bases in between. The CDR3 spans 14 residues. Germline lookup yields CDR1 SGHRS and CDR2 YFSETQ. As DNA, the CDR3 is TGCGCCAGCAGCATCTATAGTTACACCGGGGAGCTGTTTTTT. Amino acids: CASSIYSYTGELFF. The whole variable domain, filled in from reference TRBV5-1 and TRBJ2-2, reads KAGVTQTPRYLIKTRGQQVTLSCSPISGHRSVSWYQQTPGQGLQFLFEYFSETQRNKGNFPGRFSGRQFSNSRSEMNVSTLELGDSALYLCASSIYSYTGELFFGEGSRLTVL.

This clonotype appeared a few times. J is TRBJ2-7 and V is TRBV5-1; 7 bases map to TRBD1. V shed 4 bases and J 1 base; nucleotides not matched to a gene: 8. Germline CDR1 and CDR2: SGHRS and YFSETQ. The CDR3 has 15 amino acids. As DNA, the CDR3 is TGCGCCAGCAGCCGTATGACAGGGCTATCCTACGAGCAGTACTTC. This encodes CASSRMTGLSYEQYF.

The sample holds a few counts of this clonotype. V is TRBV6-5 and J is TRBJ2-2; TRBD1 matches at 10 bases. V lost 0 bases, J lost 7 bases, and 5 bases stayed unmatched. The germline V gene has CDR1 MNHEY and CDR2 SVGAGI. CDR3 length: 16 amino acids. The CDR3 loop is CASSYSGTGASGELFF. The CDR3 DNA follows: TGTGCCAGCAGTTACTCCGGGACAGGGGCAAGCGGGGAGCTGTTTTTT.

V usage is TRBV3-1 and J usage is TRBJ2-1; 11 positions agree with TRBD2. Germline V lookup: CDR1 LGHDT, CDR2 YNNKEL (reference sequence). The CDR3 loop spans 16 amino acids. With V trimmed by 1 base and J by 6 bases, 5 bases remained unmatched. The CDR3 DNA sequence: TGTGCCAGCAGCCAAGCGGGGACTAGCGGATTCAATGAGCAGTTCTTC. Residues: CASSQAGTSGFNEQFF.

The rearrangement uses TRBV10-2 and TRBJ2-7; the D call may be TRBD1 or TRBD2 (6 bases each). The V gene lost 2 bases and the J gene lost 0 bases, with 17 bases spanning the gap. Germline V gene data show CDR1 as WSHSY and CDR2 as SAAADI. The CDR3 is made up of 17 amino acids. CDR3 residues: CASSEGGIGTNSYEQYF. DNA of the CDR3: TGCGCCAGCAGTGAGGGGGGGATTGGGACAAACTCCTACGAGCAGTACTTC.

This clonotype is a singleton in its sample. The CDR3 here is CASSTLVDTQYF. CDR3 DNA sequence: TGTGCCAGCAGTACGTTGGTGGATACGCAGTATTTT. V gene TRBV6-6 combines with J gene TRBJ2-3; D not certain. Germline lookup yields CDR1 MNHNY and CDR2 SVGAGI (reference sequence). The V gene lost 5 bases and the J gene lost 6 bases, with 9 bases spanning the gap. This CDR3 comprises 12 residues.

This clonotype was seen only a few times. The V call is TRBV15, the J call TRBJ1-4, with D uncertain. The CDR3 covers 14 residues. V lost 6 bases, J lost 5 bases, and 13 bases lay in between. Germline CDR1 and CDR2: LNHNV and YYDKDF (reference sequence). The chain's CDR3 is CATRRPAGNEKLFF. The CDR3 region has the DNA TGTGCCACCAGGAGACCGGCGGGGAATGAAAAACTGTTTTTT.

This clonotype was picked up a small number of times. The chain employs TRBV5-1 and TRBJ2-1; no clear D gene. The CDR3 sequence is 15 residues long. Deletions cut 0 bases from V and 4 bases from J, with 11 bases between. Germline values: CDR1 SGHRS, CDR2 YFSETQ. CDR3 DNA sequence: TGCGCCAGCAGCTTGGTGGCTAGAACTTACAATGAGCAGTTCTTC. This encodes CASSLVARTYNEQFF.

This clonotype was seen many times. CDR3 in amino acids: CASSPRPGAPEQFF. The CDR3 DNA reads TGTGCCAGCAGCCCCCGACCGGGGGCCCCTGAGCAGTTCTTC. V is TRBV11-2 and J is TRBJ2-1; D tentatively fits TRBD1 or TRBD2 (6 bases each). The CDR3 has 14 residues. Trimming removed 5 bases from V and 9 bases from J, with 17 bases in between. CDR1 SGHAT and CDR2 FQNNGV come from the germline V gene.

This clonotype appeared many times. The chain is built from TRBV12-3 or TRBV12-4 and TRBJ2-1; TRBD2 matches 9 bases. With V trimmed by 6 bases and J by 6 bases, 6 bases remained unmatched. The CDR3 totals 14 residues. For the CDR3, the DNA is TGTGCCAGCAGCTGGCTGGGACTAGCCAATGAGCAGTTCTTC. This translates into CASSWLGLANEQFF.

This chain uses TRBV28 with TRBJ2-2, with D tentatively TRBD2 (5 bases). V dropped 3 bases and J dropped 5 bases, with 10 bases sitting between them. The germline V gene encodes CDR1 MDHEN and CDR2 SYDVKM. The CDR3 has 14 residues. Here the CDR3 reads CASSFLLGTGELFF. CDR3 nucleotide sequence: TGTGCCAGCAGTTTCTTACTAGGAACCGGGGAGCTGTTTTTT.